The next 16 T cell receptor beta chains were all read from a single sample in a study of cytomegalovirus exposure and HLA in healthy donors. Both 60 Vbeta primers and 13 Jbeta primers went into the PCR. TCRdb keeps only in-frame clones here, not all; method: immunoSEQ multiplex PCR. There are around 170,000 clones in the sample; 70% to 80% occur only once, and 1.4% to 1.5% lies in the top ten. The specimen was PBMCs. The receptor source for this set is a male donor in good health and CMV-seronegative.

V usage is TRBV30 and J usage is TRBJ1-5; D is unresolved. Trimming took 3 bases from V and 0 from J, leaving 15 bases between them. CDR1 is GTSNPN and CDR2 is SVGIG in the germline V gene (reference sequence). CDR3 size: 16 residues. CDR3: CAWRALGGNSNQPQHF. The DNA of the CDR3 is TGTGCCTGGAGGGCCCTCGGAGGAAATAGCAATCAGCCCCAGCATTTT.

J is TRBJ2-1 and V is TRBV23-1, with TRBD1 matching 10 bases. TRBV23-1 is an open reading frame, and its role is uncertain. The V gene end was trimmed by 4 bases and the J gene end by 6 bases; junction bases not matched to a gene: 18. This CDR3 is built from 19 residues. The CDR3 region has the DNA TGCGCCAGCAGTCGTGCCGGGACAGGGGACAAGCGGGCCTCCAATGAGCAGTTCTTC. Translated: CASSRAGTGDKRASNEQFF.

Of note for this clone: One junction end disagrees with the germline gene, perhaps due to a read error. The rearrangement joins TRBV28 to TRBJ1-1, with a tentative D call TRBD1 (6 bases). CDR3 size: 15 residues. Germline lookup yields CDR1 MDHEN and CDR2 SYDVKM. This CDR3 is CASRPGTPKNTKAFF. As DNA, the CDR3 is TGTGCCAGCAGACCCGGGACACCTAAGAACACTAAAGCTTTCTTT.

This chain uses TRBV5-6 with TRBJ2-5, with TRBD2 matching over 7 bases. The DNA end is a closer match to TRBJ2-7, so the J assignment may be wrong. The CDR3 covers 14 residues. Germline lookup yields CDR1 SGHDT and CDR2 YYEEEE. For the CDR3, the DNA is TGTGCCAGCAGCTTGGCGGGAGGCTCCTACGAGCAGTACTTC. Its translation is CASSLAGGSYEQYF.

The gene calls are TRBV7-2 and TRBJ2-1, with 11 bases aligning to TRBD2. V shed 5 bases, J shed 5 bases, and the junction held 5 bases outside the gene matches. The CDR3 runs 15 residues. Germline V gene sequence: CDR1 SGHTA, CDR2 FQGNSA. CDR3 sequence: CASSPTSGSHNEQFF. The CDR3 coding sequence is TGTGCCAGCAGCCCAACTAGCGGGAGCCACAATGAGCAGTTCTTC.

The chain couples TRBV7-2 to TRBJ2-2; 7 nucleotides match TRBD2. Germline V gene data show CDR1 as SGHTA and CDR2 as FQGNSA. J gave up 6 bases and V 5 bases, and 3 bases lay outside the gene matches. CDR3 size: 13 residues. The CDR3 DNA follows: TGTGCCAGCAGCGCAACTAGCGCCGGGGAGCTGTTTTTT. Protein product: CASSATSAGELFF.

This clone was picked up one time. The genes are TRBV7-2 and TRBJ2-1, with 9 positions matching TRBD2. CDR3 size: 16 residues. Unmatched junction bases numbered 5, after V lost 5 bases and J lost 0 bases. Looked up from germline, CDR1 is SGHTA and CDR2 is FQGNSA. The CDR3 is CASSGAGGLSYNEQFF. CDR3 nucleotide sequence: TGTGCCAGCAGCGGAGCGGGAGGCCTCTCCTACAATGAGCAGTTCTTC.

This chain's CDR3 is CASSQDLGGPGNTIYF. CDR3 nucleotide sequence: TGTGCCAGCAGCCAAGATTTGGGGGGGCCAGGAAACACCATATATTTT. This chain connects TRBV4-2 to TRBJ1-3, with TRBD1 as a possible D gene (6 bases). CDR1 and CDR2 from the germline V gene are LGHNA and YNFKEQ. This CDR3 spans 16 amino acids. V lost 0 bases to trimming and J lost 4 bases, with 13 bases between them.

The CDR3 is CASSLRDSLTAKNIQYF. The CDR3 bases are TGTGCCAGCAGCCTAAGGGACAGCTTAACAGCCAAAAACATTCAGTACTTC. The chain combines TRBV11-1 with TRBJ2-4; 7 positions agree with TRBD1. Germline CDR1 is SGHAT and CDR2 is FQDESV (reference sequence). The CDR3 extends over 17 amino acids. V trimming: 5 bases; J trimming: 0 bases; junction bases outside the gene matches: 10.

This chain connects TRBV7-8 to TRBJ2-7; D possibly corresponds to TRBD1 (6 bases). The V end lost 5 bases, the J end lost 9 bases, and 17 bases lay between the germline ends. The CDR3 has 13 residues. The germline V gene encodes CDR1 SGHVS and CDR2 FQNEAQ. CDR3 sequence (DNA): TGTGCCAGCAGCCAATACAAACAGGGCGGGCAGTACTTC. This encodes CASSQYKQGGQYF.

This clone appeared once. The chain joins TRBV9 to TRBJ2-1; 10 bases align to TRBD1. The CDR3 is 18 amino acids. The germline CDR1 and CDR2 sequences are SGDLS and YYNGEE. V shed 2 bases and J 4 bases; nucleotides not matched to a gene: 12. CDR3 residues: CASSVPSGGDRGYNEQFF. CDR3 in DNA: TGTGCCAGCAGCGTTCCCAGCGGTGGGGACAGGGGATACAATGAGCAGTTCTTC.

The CDR3, as DNA: TGTGCCAGCAGCTTAACCCTAGCGAGTGAGCAGTTCTTC. This sequence encodes CASSLTLASEQFF. The V call is TRBV7-3, the J call TRBJ2-1, with D perhaps TRBD2 (6 bases). The CDR3 loop spans 13 amino acids. V was clipped by 0 bases and J by 9 bases, with 9 bases between them. The germline V gene encodes CDR1 SGHTA and CDR2 FQGTGA.

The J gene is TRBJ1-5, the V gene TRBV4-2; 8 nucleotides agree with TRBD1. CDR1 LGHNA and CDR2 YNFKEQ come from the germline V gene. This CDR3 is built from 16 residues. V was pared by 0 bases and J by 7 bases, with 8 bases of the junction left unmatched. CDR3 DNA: TGTGCCAGCAGCCAAGATAGAGGACAGGGCCGGCAGCCCCAGCATTTT. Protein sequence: CASSQDRGQGRQPQHF.

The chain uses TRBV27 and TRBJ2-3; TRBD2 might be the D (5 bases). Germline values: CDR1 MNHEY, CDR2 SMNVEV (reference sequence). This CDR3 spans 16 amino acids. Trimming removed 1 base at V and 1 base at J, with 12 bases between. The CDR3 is CASSLLGGRGTDTQYF. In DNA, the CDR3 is TGTGCCAGCAGTTTATTGGGCGGGCGGGGCACAGATACGCAGTATTTT.

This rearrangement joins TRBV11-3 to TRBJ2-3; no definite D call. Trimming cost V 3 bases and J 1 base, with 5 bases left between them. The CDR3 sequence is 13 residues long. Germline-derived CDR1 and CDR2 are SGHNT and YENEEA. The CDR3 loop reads CASSFTGTDTQYF. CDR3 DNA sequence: TGTGCCAGCAGCTTTACAGGCACAGATACGCAGTATTTT.

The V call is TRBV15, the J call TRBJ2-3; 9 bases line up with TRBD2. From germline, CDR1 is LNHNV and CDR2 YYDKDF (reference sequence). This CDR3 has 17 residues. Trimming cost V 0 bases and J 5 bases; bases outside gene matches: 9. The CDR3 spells CATSREVLAGLGDTQYF. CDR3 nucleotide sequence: TGTGCCACCAGCAGAGAGGTGCTAGCGGGATTGGGAGATACGCAGTATTTT. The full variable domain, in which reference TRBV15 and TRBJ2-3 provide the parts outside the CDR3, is DAMVIQNPRYQVTQFGKPVTLSCSQTLNHNVMYWYQQKSSQAPKLLFHYYDKDFNNEADTPDNFQSRRPNTSFCFLDIRSPGLGDTAMYLCATSREVLAGLGDTQYFGPGTRLTVL.